The 10 T cell receptor beta chains presented below share a single source sample, sequenced in a study of cytotoxic CD8 clonotypes in ibrutinib-treated CLL. This table comes from immunoSEQ multiplex PCR, and its TCRdb copy is limited to in-frame clones, with some not included. Of about 92,000 clones listed, 60% to 80% are singletons. Sequencing was performed on PBMCs, taken after 24 months of ibrutinib treatment. The receptors come from a human donor with chronic lymphocytic leukemia.

This sequence joins TRBV15 and TRBJ1-4, with TRBD1 identical over 7 bases. This CDR3 region has 20 residues. Germline-derived CDR1 and CDR2 are LNHNV and YYDKDF (reference sequence). Trimming cost V 4 bases and J 2 bases; bases outside gene matches: 19. The CDR3 DNA reads TGTGCCACCAGCACAAACGATCTGACAGGGTGGGTGACGACTAATGAAAAACTGTTTTTT. Its translation: CATSTNDLTGWVTTNEKLFF.

To note about this clone: Within the sample, other DNA sequences also encode this same CDR3. The V gene is TRBV28, the J gene TRBJ2-3; 12 nucleotides line up with TRBD1. The CDR3 spans 15 residues. With 3 bases clipped from V and 4 bases from J, the junction kept 2 bases outside the gene matches. The germline V gene encodes CDR1 MDHEN and CDR2 SYDVKM. The CDR3 spells CASSLGDRGPDTQYF. For the CDR3, the DNA is TGTGCCAGCAGTTTGGGGGACAGGGGGCCAGATACGCAGTATTTT.

The chain recombines TRBV2 with TRBJ2-2; TRBD2 aligns across 14 bases. The germline V gene has CDR1 SNHLY and CDR2 FYNNEI. The CDR3 spans 18 residues. J was trimmed by 4 bases and V by 4 bases; bases with no gene match: 8. The CDR3 loop reads CASSAGLAGGEFTGELFF. DNA of the CDR3: TGTGCCAGCAGTGCTGGACTAGCGGGAGGAGAGTTCACCGGGGAGCTGTTTTTT.

This chain uses TRBV27 with TRBJ1-1; no firm D call. The germline gives CDR1 MNHEY, CDR2 SMNVEV (reference sequence). V shed 4 bases and J shed 1 base, with 10 bases lying between them. The CDR3 sequence is 14 residues long. CDR3 DNA: TGTGCCAGCAGTTCCCCCTGGGAGAACACTGAAGCTTTCTTT. This encodes CASSSPWENTEAFF.

The gene calls are TRBV10-3 and TRBJ1-1; 7 bases align to TRBD1. CDR3 length equals 15 residues. The J segment lost 4 bases and the V segment lost 4 bases, leaving 9 bases of the junction unmatched. Germline CDR1 and CDR2: ENHRY and SYGVKD. The CDR3 reads CAISVGGGVGTEAFF. Here the CDR3 DNA reads TGTGCCATCAGTGTAGGGGGCGGCGTAGGCACTGAAGCTTTCTTT.

The CDR3 coding sequence is TGCAGCGTTGACCCCCTAGCGGGAGTAAGAGAGACCCAGTACTTC. Translated, it gives CSVDPLAGVRETQYF. The chain links TRBV29-1 to TRBJ2-5; 10 positions match TRBD2. J was trimmed by 4 bases and V by 3 bases; bases with no gene match: 8. The CDR3 sequence is 15 residues long. CDR1 and CDR2 (germline): SQVTM, ANQGSEA.

This clone appeared once. The rearrangement uses TRBV19 and TRBJ1-4, with 7 bases matching TRBD1. J gave up 0 bases and V 6 bases, and 13 bases lay outside the gene matches. The CDR3 length is 18 residues. From germline, CDR1 is LNHDA and CDR2 SQIVND (reference sequence). CDR3 DNA sequence: TGTGCCAGTAGAGGGACAGCGAATAGTATTGCAACTAATGAAAAACTGTTTTTT. Translation gives CASRGTANSIATNEKLFF.

The rearrangement joins TRBV2 to TRBJ2-2; D is uncertain. Germline V CDR1 and CDR2: SNHLY, FYNNEI. The V end lost 6 bases, the J end lost 1 base, and 9 bases lay between the germline ends. The CDR3 consists of 14 residues. CDR3: CASSSIKNTGELFF. CDR3 coding DNA: TGTGCCAGCAGCTCTATCAAGAACACCGGGGAGCTGTTTTTT.

The gene calls are TRBV6-1 and TRBJ1-3; 7 bases line up with TRBD1. This CDR3 contains 15 residues. With V trimmed by 2 bases and J by 2 bases, 3 bases remained unmatched. Germline CDR1 and CDR2: MNHNS and SASEGT. CDR3 region: CASSEQGVAGNTIYF. The CDR3 coding sequence is TGTGCCAGCAGTGAACAGGGGGTGGCTGGAAACACCATATATTTT.

V usage is TRBV7-9 and J usage is TRBJ1-3, with 8 bases that match TRBD1. Germline V lookup: CDR1 SEHNR, CDR2 FQNEAQ (reference sequence). The CDR3 contains 18 residues. V trimming: 1 base; J trimming: 8 bases; junction bases outside the gene matches: 16. CDR3 sequence reads: CASSLGATGTGFGDTIYF. The CDR3 DNA reads as TGTGCCAGCAGCTTAGGGGCTACCGGGACAGGCTTTGGGGACACCATATATTTT.